This T cell receptor (beta chain) emerged from a study of cytomegalovirus exposure and HLA in healthy donors (dated by TCRdb to about 2017). About the investigation overall: According to an earlier analysis of a few hundred of the donors, about 170 million T cells yielded approximately 120 million unique TCR beta sequences and around 280 Gb of sequence data. Approximately 300 gigabases of sequencing data and around 80 million unique TCR sequences made up an early release that covered several hundred HLA-typed donors. Of the 398 genotyped donors, around 81% fell in the genetic ancestry cluster associated with self-reported Caucasian donors. The aim of the study was to test whether cataloging public T cell receptors could identify signatures of past pathogen exposure. Using immunosequencing, the study profiled T cell repertoires from about 650 subjects and related those repertoires to cytomegalovirus serostatus. Besides the first cohort of hundreds of subjects, a separate validation cohort made up of 95 to 150 different subjects was used. High-throughput TCR immunosequencing, statistical association of individual TCRs with disease status, and machine learning were combined to predict cytomegalovirus infection status. A later analysis re-examined previously published TCR beta repertoires from 610 or so donors and added high-resolution HLA genotyping to investigate patterns of TCR occurrence. In the later analysis, no new phenotypic data were used to find candidate immune exposures; instead, reliance was placed on TCR beta sequences and their occurrence across donors. An earlier analysis of 500 to 750 of the donors applied high-throughput TCR beta sequencing to assess whether each TCR beta V gene segment acted as functional or pseudogenic. Alongside the repertoire data, information on donor age, sex, ethnicity and CMV serostatus was compiled. A later genetic analysis took genome-wide SNP genotypes for about 55% of the 666 donors and used that subset as a discovery cohort. Every discovery cohort repertoire had been produced on one sequencing platform. Both class I and class II loci were covered by HLA typing, at four-digit resolution. The number of typed donors differed by locus: roughly 629-640 for A, B, C, DRB1 and DQB1; approximately 520 for DQA1; approximately 600 for DPA1; and about 450 for DPB1. A handful of DR-DQ haplotypes were handled as single units for association and clustering because linkage in the cohort was strong. Among roughly 370 genotyped donors of the cohort, an average of about 240,000 unique TCR beta nucleotide sequences were sequenced per donor, about a sixth of them non-productive. Findings and caveats that apply to the study as a whole: Most CMV-associated TCR beta chains appeared to be HLA-restricted in a later analysis, and the HLA associations seemed to be driven largely by CMV exposure. In a later analysis, several top co-occurrence clusters were reported to appear linked to parvovirus B19, influenza, CMV and Epstein-Barr virus. Because the 87-base-pair reads could not distinguish some IMGT-functional V segments, including TRBV6-2 and TRBV6-3, those segments were excluded. A later analysis found that TCR association rates varied across HLA loci, with DRB1 alleles showing the most associated TCRs and HLA-C alleles the fewest. HLA typing was unavailable for some donors at each locus, so association tests used only the typed subset. A later analysis associated about 17,000 TCR beta sequences with specific HLA alleles at a false discovery rate of 0.05. The earlier analysis of around 600 of the donors excluded roughly 16 rarely observed V segments, including chromosome 9 orphons, because counts were too low. Strong co-occurrence of HLA alleles, especially DR and DQ, made assigning TCR associations to individual alleles difficult. In a later genetic analysis, fewer N-insertions in productive TCRs were reported among donors in an Asian-associated ancestry cluster than the approximately 670-donor mean. While some public TCRs were present in many individuals, most TCR sequences turned up only very rarely across donors. The classifier was reported to diagnose cytomegalovirus status with high specificity and sensitivity in both the original cohort and the validation cohort. In this cohort, only TCR beta chains were sequenced, and detectable features were limited by the absence of alpha or paired-chain data. Presence/absence analyses assumed roughly uniform sequencing depth across donors, an assumption that may not hold. An association between a missense DCLRE1C variant and V-gene and J-gene trimming of TCR beta chains was found in a later genetic analysis and replicated in an independent cohort. In a later analysis, HLA-associated TCR beta chains showed more clonal expansion and lower generation probabilities than non-associated chains that were equally common. A group of highly shared sequence variants was considered likely to be a technical artifact of the sequencing pipeline. CMV serostatus was the only immune exposure information available for the cohort. Linkage disequilibrium might explain the correlated functional status among segregating V segments, but an unknown experimental factor could not be ruled out. A further reported finding was that TCR beta sequences accurately predicted the HLA-A and HLA-B alleles for most subjects in the first cohort. A few of the identified cytomegalovirus-associated TCR beta chains were confirmed in vitro to be specific for cytomegalovirus antigens. According to the authors, the approach could potentially be generalized to other disease states and immunological phenotypes. The study gave a list of roughly 150 TCR beta chains associated with cytomegalovirus. Broadly in line with IMGT annotations, most TCR beta V segments showed up in productive rearrangements about 90% or about 30% of the time in an earlier analysis of 587 of the donors.

Library preparation used the immunoSEQ multiplex PCR assay. The multiplex PCR relied on a mix of 60 forward primers for TCR Vbeta segments and 13 reverse primers for TCR Jbeta segments. The CDR3 region of rearranged TCR beta genes was amplified from genomic DNA with a multiplex PCR assay. On the Illumina HiSeq System, the amplified TCR beta libraries were sequenced as 87-base-pair reads. Per the source publication's procedure: In a later analysis, tens of millions of unique TCR beta chains were counted across the roughly 700 repertoires, and approximately 11 million of these chains were shared by at least two donors. To remove PCR and sequencing errors, raw reads were error-corrected and collapsed into unique sequences using a nearest-neighbor algorithm that merged closely related sequences. Alignment of CDR3 sequences to IMGT reference sequences was used to assign V, D and J gene segments. For a sequence to be retained, a match of at least six nucleotides was required to both a V gene segment and a J gene segment. Rearrangements were called productive when the CDR3 lacked stop codons and stayed in frame with V and J; all others were non-productive. CDR3 was defined according to IMGT convention as the region running from the second conserved V-encoded cysteine to the conserved J-encoded phenylalanine. Sequences without an unambiguous match to a single V gene segment were excluded from the earlier analysis of a few hundred of the donors. In an earlier analysis of around 600 of the donors, V segments were called functional above 56.7% productive rearrangements and were called segregating when the between-donor standard deviation exceeded 5%. A statistical classification framework was built for diagnosing cytomegalovirus status from the catalog of TCR beta chain sequences. In a later analysis, V and J genes were assigned by comparing TCR nucleotide sequences against IMGT/GENE-DB human TR gene sequences. The TCRdist pipeline was used in a later analysis to assign CDR3 sequences and most-parsimonious VDJ recombination scenarios. A later analysis defined each TCR beta chain by its CDR3 amino acid sequence plus V-gene family, and excluded reads lacking a unique V-gene family. A later analysis removed 592 highly shared, low-generation-probability nucleotide sequences to deal with suspected cross-contamination and a sequencing artifact. In a later analysis, a clonal expansion index for each public chain was calculated from normalized within-repertoire ranks of inferred template counts. In a later analysis, generation probabilities were computed with a VDJ recombination model fitted to out-of-frame rearrangements, and the resulting probabilities were checked against IGoR. Hypergeometric tests were used in a later analysis to score TCR-TCR, TCR-HLA and TCR-CMV co-occurrence, with a repertoire-size bias correction applied to the TCR pairs. In a later analysis, false discovery rates were estimated by permuting HLA or CMV assignments 20 times. In a later analysis, co-occurring TCRs were grouped using DBSCAN, with TCRdist sequence similarity added in when clustering inside HLA-allele-positive subsets. Repertoires with fewer than 30,000 or more than 120,000 public chains, plus five repertoires with anomalous nucleotide sharing, were excluded from co-occurrence clustering. TCRdb provides this immuneACCESS table in a form limited to in-frame rearrangements. Some clones are lacking; in checked studies, under half of them reflect an unresolved V gene, and why the rest are absent is not known. V and J calls and clone size follow that table, whereas D and trimming were derived from the DNA. The table held for this sample gives roughly 100,000 clones. Roughly 3.5% of the sample is in the top ten clones.

At the junction V is shortened by 5 bases and J by 6 bases, with 14 bases in between. The CDR3 starts with the cysteine, ends with the phenylalanine, and has 14 residues. Only the CDR3 portion is preserved as DNA: 42 bases, with reading frame beginning at the first base. Taken from the germline V gene, the CDR1 and CDR2 loops are SGHTA and FQGNSA. Regarding this clone: Its recognized antigen is unknown.

The cohort comprised 666 healthy bone marrow donors. At the time of sampling, every cohort member was nominally healthy, though immune exposures that went unrecorded were likely present. The donor was CMV seronegative and was included in the group of about 350 seronegative cohort members. A peripheral blood sample was collected from each donor, and TCR beta sequencing was performed on peripheral blood mononuclear cells. Genomic DNA extraction from the blood cell samples was performed with the Qiagen DNeasy Blood Extraction Kit. Here the chain combines TRBV7-2 and TRBJ1-5; the D segment could be TRBD1, given 6 matching bases. The sample consisted of PBMCs. This TCR derives from a man aged 35 to 55 in good health and CMV-seronegative. The CDR3 reads CASSRDGGAQPQHF. The nucleotide sequence is given as TGTGCCAGCAGCCGCGACGGGGGGGCTCAGCCCCAGCATTTT.